The source of this T cell receptor beta chain is a study of CD8 T cells in ankylosing spondylitis. A word on this clonotype: Its antigen is not identified.

TCRdb re-analysed the 5' RACE reads in MiXCR, keeping a single row per CDR3 protein. Of about 150,000 distinct CDR3 sequences listed, roughly 44% are singletons. Notes on the study in general: Within matched ankylosing spondylitis synovial fluid, disease-linked clones were reportedly significantly enriched. Some of these motif variants have turned up before, in reports on reactive arthritis synovial fluid and blood. Blood of patients with ankylosing spondylitis appeared to be characterized by a TCR beta motif of several highly homologous variants. In peripheral blood, disease-linked CD8+ clones occurred at relatively low frequencies.

Looked up from germline, CDR1 is MNHEY and CDR2 is SVGAGI. The V gene end was trimmed by 3 bases and the J gene end by 3 bases; junction bases not matched to a gene: 9. This CDR3 has 16 amino acids. The TCR sequence derives from a male donor with ankylosing spondylitis. The rearrangement joins TRBV6-5 to TRBJ2-3; TRBD2 matches 7 bases. Material for sequencing was synovial fluid, either unsorted or a sorted T cell fraction (not recorded which). For the CDR3, the DNA is TGTGCCAGCAGTTATTTCGGCGGGAGAAGGACAGATACGCAGTATTTT. Its protein is CASSYFGGRRTDTQYF.